This is a list of T cell receptor beta chains from one sample in a study of T cells in Graves' hyperthyroidism and ophthalmopathy. TCRdb ran MiXCR on the multiplex PCR reads and lists one entry per CDR3 protein. The profile shows over 450,000 distinct CDR3 sequences, approximately 14% of them singletons. Sequenced sample: blood. These receptors originate from a young woman with Graves' hyperthyroidism. Both conserved end residues are part of each CDR3. Each record gives: D gene, J gene, V gene, clone size, CDR3 DNA, CDR3 protein. D genes are given only for firm matches. Clone size is given for some rows only: seen once, a few or many times, or a class if the clone is expanded.

TRBD2 | TRBJ2-1 | TRBV7-9 | many | TGTGCCAGCAAGACTAGCCCAAGCTCCTACAATGAGCAGTTCTTC | CASKTSPSSYNEQFF
TRBD2 | TRBJ2-1 | TRBV12-3/TRBV12-4 | few | TGTGCCAGCAGTCAGCGGGAAAACAATGAGCAGTTCTTC | CASSQRENNEQFF
TRBD2 | TRBJ2-1 | TRBV7-9 | many | TGTGCCAGCACTCCCGGGAGGACCTACAATGAGCAGTTCTTC | CASTPGRTYNEQFF
. | TRBJ1-5 | TRBV27 | . | TGTGCCAGCAGGAATGTTGGACAGCCCCAGCATTTT | CASRNVGQPQHF
. | TRBJ2-2 | TRBV19 | . | TGTGCCAGTAGACGACTTAGCGTCGAAACCGGGGAGCTGTTTTTT | CASRRLSVETGELFF
. | TRBJ2-1 | TRBV7-2 | . | TGTGCCAGCAGCTTAGATCAGGGTCCGTATGAGCAGTTCTTC | CASSLDQGPYEQFF
. | TRBJ2-2 | TRBV3-1 | many | TGTGCCAGCAGCCAACTAGCGAACACCGGGGAGCTGTTTTTT | CASSQLANTGELFF
TRBD1 | TRBJ1-6 | TRBV7-6 | many | TGTGCCAGCAGCCTGGACGACAGGGGAAATCATTCACCCCTCCACTTT | CASSLDDRGNHSPLHF
TRBD2 | TRBJ2-7 | TRBV9 | few | TGTGCCAGCAGCCCTAAGACTAGCGGCCTGATTAACTACGAGCAGTACTTC | CASSPKTSGLINYEQYF
TRBD1 | TRBJ1-2 | TRBV11-3 | many | TGTGCCAGCAGCTTAGGACAGGGCACTAACTATGGCTACACCTTC | CASSLGQGTNYGYTF
. | TRBJ2-2 | TRBV12-3/TRBV12-4 | few | TGTGCCAGCAGTTTCAGTGAGCAAGCCACCGGGGAGCTGTTTTTT | CASSFSEQATGELFF
. | TRBJ1-4 | TRBV27 | few | TGTGCCAGCAGCTCTGAACCAGGTGGAAATGAAAAACTGTTTTTT | CASSSEPGGNEKLFF
TRBD2 | TRBJ2-3 | TRBV9 | many | TGTGCCAGCAGTCCCTCCCTAGCGGGAGTTGGAGATACGCAGTATTTT | CASSPSLAGVGDTQYF
TRBD1 | TRBJ1-6 | TRBV6-5 | . | TGTGCCAGCAGTTATCTACAGGGGGCTTATAATTCACCCCTCCACTTT | CASSYLQGAYNSPLHF
TRBD1 | TRBJ2-7 | TRBV3-1 | many | TGTGCCAGCAGCCCAAAAAGAAACAGGGGAAACGAGCAGTACTTC | CASSPKRNRGNEQYF
TRBD2 | TRBJ2-3 | TRBV13 | . | TGTGCCAGCAGCCTAACCGGCGAACTAGCGGGAGGGACAGATACGCAGTATTTT | CASSLTGELAGGTDTQYF
. | TRBJ1-1 | TRBV12-3/TRBV12-4 | many | TGTGCCAGCAGTTGGTACACAGGGAGAAACACTGAAGCTTTCTTT | CASSWYTGRNTEAFF